This is a list of T cell receptor beta chains from one sample in a study of breast tumors, draining lymph nodes, adjacent tissues. TCRdb used MiXCR to reprocess the multiplex PCR reads, holding one entry per CDR3 protein. Of around 190,000 distinct CDR3 sequences detected, 25% to 40% appear once; the ten largest clones hold around 4.5%. Sequenced sample: axillary lymph node tissue. The receptors here all came from a female donor with breast cancer. Some clones in this sample may be carry-over from other donors' samples. Both conserved end residues are part of each CDR3. The D gene is left open where the match is weak. Not every row has a clone size; where given, it reads once, few, many or a size class.

CDR3 protein: CSATNLGGEDHTDTQYF; CDR3 DNA: TGCAGTGCCACTAACCTTGGAGGGGAGGACCACACAGATACGCAGTATTTT; clone size: -; D gene: -; J gene: TRBJ2-3; V gene: TRBV20-1
CDR3 protein: CAGSSWQLNQPQRF; CDR3 DNA: TGTGCCGGCAGTTCCTGGCAGCTAAATCAGCCCCAGCGTTTT; clone size: -; D gene: -; J gene: TRBJ1-5; V gene: TRBV2
CDR3 protein: CASSGTDRHTIYF; CDR3 DNA: TGTGCCAGCAGTGGAACCGACCGGCACACCATATATTTT; clone size: many; D gene: -; J gene: TRBJ1-3; V gene: TRBV6-2/TRBV6-3
CDR3 protein: CSASSPRLAGATLHNEQFF; CDR3 DNA: TGCAGTGCCAGCTCACCCCGACTAGCGGGAGCCACCCTACACAATGAGCAGTTCTTC; clone size: -; D gene: TRBD2; J gene: TRBJ2-1; V gene: TRBV20-1
CDR3 protein: CASSLEYGRADTQYF; CDR3 DNA: TGTGCCAGCAGCTTAGAATACGGGAGGGCCGATACGCAGTATTTT; clone size: many; D gene: TRBD2; J gene: TRBJ2-3; V gene: TRBV11-2
CDR3 protein: CSARREAGYTF; CDR3 DNA: TGCAGTGCGCGTCGAGAGGCTGGCTACACCTTC; clone size: many; D gene: -; J gene: TRBJ1-2; V gene: TRBV20-1
CDR3 protein: CASSSAERDGYTF; CDR3 DNA: TGTGCCAGTAGTTCGGCGGAAAGGGATGGCTACACCTTC; clone size: many; D gene: -; J gene: TRBJ1-2; V gene: TRBV19
CDR3 protein: CASSLMGRGAYEQYF; CDR3 DNA: TGTGCCAGCAGCTTAATGGGGCGGGGGGCCTACGAGCAGTACTTC; clone size: many; D gene: TRBD2; J gene: TRBJ2-7; V gene: TRBV7-8
CDR3 protein: CASSLVRTGSGEQYF; CDR3 DNA: TGTGCCAGCAGCTTAGTAAGAACAGGCTCGGGCGAGCAGTACTTC; clone size: many; D gene: -; J gene: TRBJ2-7; V gene: TRBV7-9
CDR3 protein: CASSLGGGGQETQYF; CDR3 DNA: TGTGCCAGCAGCTTGGGAGGCGGGGGTCAAGAGACCCAGTACTTC; clone size: many; D gene: TRBD2; J gene: TRBJ2-5; V gene: TRBV7-8
CDR3 protein: CASSLDGSGGVYF; CDR3 DNA: TGTGCCAGCAGCTTGGACGGTAGCGGGGGAGTATACTTC; clone size: many; D gene: TRBD2; J gene: TRBJ2-7; V gene: TRBV5-4
CDR3 protein: CASSHLDRTRGYTF; CDR3 DNA: TGTGCCAGCAGCCACCTCGACAGGACTAGAGGCTACACCTTC; clone size: -; D gene: -; J gene: TRBJ1-2; V gene: TRBV3-1
CDR3 protein: CASSSPRDRQNTGELFF; CDR3 DNA: TGTGCCAGCAGCTCACCTCGGGACAGACAAAACACCGGGGAGCTGTTTTTT; clone size: many; D gene: TRBD1; J gene: TRBJ2-2; V gene: TRBV11-3
CDR3 protein: CASSLNRGLTNYGYTF; CDR3 DNA: TGTGCCAGCAGCCTAAACAGGGGACTAACTAACTATGGCTACACCTTC; clone size: many; D gene: TRBD1; J gene: TRBJ1-2; V gene: TRBV12-3/TRBV12-4
CDR3 protein: CASSQGQYNEKLFF; CDR3 DNA: TGTGCCAGCAGCCAAGGACAGTATAATGAAAAACTGTTTTTT; clone size: many; D gene: -; J gene: TRBJ1-4; V gene: TRBV12-3/TRBV12-4
CDR3 protein: CASSLGPKTYEQYF; CDR3 DNA: TGTGCCAGCAGCTTAGGGCCCAAAACTTACGAGCAGTACTTC; clone size: many; D gene: -; J gene: TRBJ2-7; V gene: TRBV7-3
CDR3 protein: CSVGRDREQFF; CDR3 DNA: TGCAGCGTGGGCCGGGACAGAGAGCAGTTCTTC; clone size: many; D gene: TRBD1; J gene: TRBJ2-1; V gene: TRBV29-1
CDR3 protein: CASRFGLSTYEQYF; CDR3 DNA: TGTGCCAGCAGATTTGGCCTATCTACCTACGAGCAGTACTTC; clone size: -; D gene: -; J gene: TRBJ2-7; V gene: TRBV5-4
CDR3 protein: CASSLAGLSYGYTF; CDR3 DNA: TGTGCCAGCAGCTTAGCGGGACTGAGCTATGGCTACACCTTC; clone size: -; D gene: -; J gene: TRBJ1-2; V gene: TRBV12-3/TRBV12-4
CDR3 protein: CASDGTGVTDTQYF; CDR3 DNA: TGTGCTAGCGACGGGACAGGGGTCACAGATACGCAGTATTTT; clone size: -; D gene: TRBD1; J gene: TRBJ2-3; V gene: TRBV11-3
CDR3 protein: CASRGQGAISGYTF; CDR3 DNA: TGTGCCAGCAGGGGACAGGGGGCCATCAGTGGCTACACCTTC; clone size: few; D gene: TRBD1; J gene: TRBJ1-2; V gene: TRBV6-4
CDR3 protein: CASTRAGDRHEKLFF; CDR3 DNA: TGTGCCAGCACCAGAGCCGGGGACAGACACGAAAAACTGTTTTTT; clone size: many; D gene: TRBD1; J gene: TRBJ1-4; V gene: TRBV6-5
CDR3 protein: CASSPRGQVSPLHF; CDR3 DNA: TGTGCCAGCAGCCCTAGAGGACAGGTTTCACCCCTCCACTTT; clone size: -; D gene: TRBD1; J gene: TRBJ1-6; V gene: TRBV9
CDR3 protein: CSALAGGPFYEQYF; CDR3 DNA: TGCAGTGCTTTAGCGGGAGGCCCATTCTACGAGCAGTACTTC; clone size: many; D gene: TRBD2; J gene: TRBJ2-7; V gene: TRBV20-1
CDR3 protein: CAISGGQGGFREQYF; CDR3 DNA: TGTGCCATCAGTGGGGGACAGGGGGGCTTTCGCGAGCAGTACTTC; clone size: many; D gene: TRBD1; J gene: TRBJ2-7; V gene: TRBV10-3